The 31 T cell receptor beta chains presented below share a single source sample, sequenced in a study of blood T cell repertoires in COVID-19. Only in-frame clones appear in the TCRdb table, and some are missing; sequencing was by immunoSEQ multiplex PCR. The sample holds around 310,000 clones; roughly 90% are singletons and the top ten take roughly 4%. Sequencing input: peripheral blood. These TCRs come from a woman aged 50 to 60 with active or convalescent COVID-19.

The rearrangement links TRBV28 to TRBJ1-1; D is perhaps TRBD1 (5 bases). Germline CDR1 reads MDHEN; CDR2 reads SYDVKM. Trimming shortened V by 3 bases and J by 6 bases, and 14 bases separated the two germline ends. The CDR3 is made up of 14 amino acids. Here the CDR3 DNA reads TGTGCCAGCAGTTTGGAGGGACCTTGGGCTGAAGCTTTCTTT. Translation gives CASSLEGPWAEAFF. The complete variable domain, with remaining parts taken from reference TRBV28 and TRBJ1-1, reads DVKVTQSSRYLVKRTGEKVFLECVQDMDHENMFWYRQDPGLGLRLIYFSYDVKMKEKGDIPEGYSVSREKKERFSLILESASTNQTSMYLCASSLEGPWAEAFFGQGTRLTVV.

The rearrangement links TRBV4-1 to TRBJ2-7; 9 bases agree with TRBD2. Per germline, CDR1 MGHRA and CDR2 YSYEKL. CDR3 size: 16 residues. V lost 4 bases to trimming and J lost 2 bases; unmatched junction nucleotides: 9. The CDR3 nucleotides read TGCGCCAGCAGCCTAAGACCGACTAGCGGAACCTACGAGCAGTACTTC. It is translated as CASSLRPTSGTYEQYF.

Here the CDR3 reads CASRDRRNTIYF. The CDR3 DNA reads TGTGCATCCCGGGACAGAAGAAACACCATATATTTT. V usage is TRBV30 and J usage is TRBJ1-3; 7 bases map to TRBD1. Looked up from germline, CDR1 is GTSNPN and CDR2 is SVGIG (reference sequence). The CDR3 covers 12 residues.

Here the CDR3 DNA reads TGTGCCAGCTTGACAGGGGCTTATAGCAATCAGCCCCAGCATTTT. Residues: CASLTGAYSNQPQHF. This rearrangement joins TRBV19 to TRBJ1-5; 8 nucleotides align to TRBD1. J was trimmed by 0 bases and V by 9 bases; bases with no gene match: 7. Germline V gene data show CDR1 as LNHDA and CDR2 as SQIVND (reference sequence). The length of the CDR3 is 15 residues.

The genes are TRBV27 and TRBJ1-4; 8 bases line up with TRBD1. CDR3 length equals 14 residues. The V segment lost 5 bases and the J segment 7 bases; nucleotides outside the gene matches: 6. Germline V gives CDR1 MNHEY, CDR2 SMNVEV (reference sequence). The CDR3 reads CASSLQGGGEKLFF. In nucleotides, the CDR3 is TGTGCCAGCAGTCTACAGGGGGGCGGTGAAAAACTGTTTTTT. Supplemented by reference TRBV27 and TRBJ1-4, the full variable domain reads EAQVTQNPRYLITVTGKKLTVTCSQNMNHEYMSWYRQDPGLGLRQIYYSMNVEVTDKGDVPEGYKVSRKEKRNFPLILESPSPNQTSLYFCASSLQGGGEKLFFGSGTQLSVL.

This rearrangement joins TRBV4-2 to TRBJ2-5; 7 positions match TRBD1. Germline CDR1 is LGHNA and CDR2 is YNFKEQ. Trimming removed 0 bases from V and 1 base from J; junction bases left unmatched: 5. The CDR3 consists of 16 residues. The CDR3 region is CASSQETGTFQETQYF. The CDR3 DNA reads TGTGCCAGCAGCCAAGAGACAGGGACCTTCCAAGAGACCCAGTACTTC.

V and J are TRBV6-5 and TRBJ1-2; TRBD1 aligns across 8 bases. The germline gives CDR1 MNHEY, CDR2 SVGAGI. The junction had 9 bases not matched to a gene; V was cut back by 5 bases and J by 7 bases. The CDR3 has 14 amino acids. Here the CDR3 DNA reads TGTGCCAGCAGTACAGTAGACAGGGGCTTTGGCTACACCTTC. It encodes CASSTVDRGFGYTF.

The V and J genes are TRBV27 and TRBJ1-1, with 8 bases fitting TRBD1. The trim removed 2 bases at V and 5 bases at J, leaving 7 bases unmatched. Germline V gene sequence: CDR1 MNHEY, CDR2 SMNVEV (reference sequence). This CDR3 comprises 15 residues. CDR3 coding DNA: TGTGCCAGCAGTTTAGCAGGGGGCTTTGGGACTGAAGCTTTCTTT. This codes for CASSLAGGFGTEAFF.

The V and J genes are TRBV7-6 and TRBJ1-3; TRBD1 is a possible D gene (6 bases). From germline, CDR1 is SGHVS and CDR2 FNYEAQ. V was trimmed by 6 bases and J by 0 bases, leaving 12 bases between them. The CDR3 has 15 amino acids. The CDR3 protein is CASSTYRVSGNTIYF. CDR3 nucleotides: TGTGCCAGCAGTACCTACAGGGTCTCTGGAAACACCATATATTTT.

The chain has TRBV28 and TRBJ2-3; D might be TRBD2 (5 bases). This CDR3 is 15 amino acids long. The V and J ends lost 5 bases and 12 bases respectively, with 24 bases between them. Germline V gives CDR1 MDHEN, CDR2 SYDVKM. The CDR3 here is CASSTSRRVPSVQYF. In DNA form, the CDR3 reads TGTGCCAGCAGTACCTCCCGGCGGGTGCCATCCGTCCAGTATTTT.

This clone has a single count. The rearrangement joins TRBV5-1 to TRBJ2-7; 7 bases match TRBD2. V lost 0 bases and J lost 3; bases outside the gene matches: 6. The CDR3 sequence is 15 residues long. Germline V CDR1 and CDR2: SGHRS, YFSETQ. This CDR3 is CASSLGGTTNYEQYF. CDR3 coding DNA: TGCGCCAGCAGCTTGGGAGGGACTACCAACTACGAGCAGTACTTC.

The chain uses TRBV27 and TRBJ2-7; D possibly corresponds to TRBD1 (5 bases). Between the trimmed V and J ends, which lost 6 bases and 3 bases, there was a span of 12 bases. The germline CDR1 and CDR2 sequences are MNHEY and SMNVEV (reference sequence). The length of the CDR3 is 13 residues. The CDR3 is CASRVRANYEQYF. The CDR3 nucleotides are TGTGCCAGCAGGGTCAGGGCGAACTACGAGCAGTACTTC.

This sequence joins TRBV28 and TRBJ1-2, with a possible D match to TRBD1 (5 bases). Per the germline V gene, CDR1 is MDHEN and CDR2 is SYDVKM. This CDR3 comprises 14 residues. V was clipped by 5 bases and J by 0 bases, with 10 bases between them. The CDR3 DNA is TGTGCCAGCAGTCAGGGTTTGCCTAACTATGGCTACACCTTC. This sequence encodes CASSQGLPNYGYTF.

The V and J genes are TRBV29-1 and TRBJ1-1; D is unresolved. Between the trimmed V and J ends, which lost 4 bases and 7 bases, there was a span of 10 bases. CDR1 SQVTM and CDR2 ANQGSEA come from the germline V gene. The CDR3 loop spans 11 amino acids. The CDR3, as DNA: TGCAGCGTTGCGTTTGACATTGAAGCTTTCTTT. As protein: CSVAFDIEAFF.

The J gene is TRBJ2-7, the V gene TRBV18; 10 positions match TRBD1. Germline loops: CDR1 KGHSH, CDR2 LQKENI. The CDR3 sequence is 15 residues long. The ends lost 1 base at V and 4 bases at J; junction bases unmatched: 4. CDR3 in DNA: TGTGCCAGCTCACCACAGGGGGACAGGGGTTACGAGCAGTACTTC. It translates to CASSPQGDRGYEQYF.

This chain links TRBV7-9 with TRBJ2-5; the match to TRBD2 covers 9 bases. The CDR3 loop spans 15 amino acids. Germline CDR1 and CDR2: SEHNR and FQNEAQ (reference sequence). The V gene end was trimmed by 4 bases and the J gene end by 3 bases; junction bases not matched to a gene: 6. Here the CDR3 reads CASSSLAGVKETQYF. CDR3 coding DNA: TGTGCCAGCAGCTCGTTAGCGGGAGTGAAAGAGACCCAGTACTTC.

The V gene is TRBV15, the J gene TRBJ2-7; no reliable D call. This CDR3 region has 15 residues. Trimming shortened V by 0 bases and J by 0 bases, and 9 bases separated the two germline ends. Germline lookup yields CDR1 LNHNV and CDR2 YYDKDF (reference sequence). This CDR3 is CATSRDRAYSYEQYF. As DNA, the CDR3 is TGTGCCACCAGCAGAGATCGCGCCTACTCCTACGAGCAGTACTTC.

The chain combines TRBV19 with TRBJ2-1; TRBD2 matches 10 bases. Germline CDR1 and CDR2: LNHDA and SQIVND (reference sequence). The CDR3 loop spans 16 amino acids. Germline trimming cut 8 bases from V and 0 bases from J; bases unmatched to any gene: 7. The chain's CDR3 is CASSSSSGSSYNEQFF. DNA of the CDR3: TGTGCCAGTTCTTCTTCTAGCGGGAGCTCCTACAATGAGCAGTTCTTC.

J is TRBJ1-5 and V is TRBV7-8; no reliable D call. V was trimmed by 3 bases and J by 1 base, leaving 7 bases between them. The CDR3 has 14 amino acids. The germline V gene encodes CDR1 SGHVS and CDR2 FQNEAQ. CDR3 protein: CASSFPGSNQPQHF. The CDR3 DNA sequence: TGTGCCAGCAGCTTCCCGGGGAGCAATCAGCCCCAGCATTTT.

V is TRBV29-1 and J is TRBJ1-1; a weak D match, TRBD1 (5 bases). Trimming left V 0 bases short and J 2 bases short, with 10 bases between. CDR3 size: 14 residues. Germline-derived CDR1 and CDR2 are SQVTM and ANQGSEA. Here the CDR3 reads CSVEESGTNTEAFF. CDR3 nucleotides: TGCAGCGTTGAAGAATCGGGGACTAACACTGAAGCTTTCTTT.

The gene calls are TRBV19 and TRBJ1-5, with D perhaps matching TRBD1 (6 bases). The CDR3 has 14 residues. CDR1 and CDR2 (germline): LNHDA, SQIVND (reference sequence). V was shortened by 8 bases and J by 0 bases, with 11 bases between the two germline ends. The CDR3 region is CASAGVYSNQPQHF. DNA of the CDR3: TGTGCCAGTGCAGGGGTATATAGCAATCAGCCCCAGCATTTT. Combining the CDR3 with reference TRBV19 and TRBJ1-5 gives the whole variable domain DGGITQSPKYLFRKEGQNVTLSCEQNLNHDAMYWYRQDPGQGLRLIYYSQIVNDFQKGDIAEGYSVSREKKESFPLTVTSAQKNPTAFYLCASAGVYSNQPQHFGDGTRLSIL.

The chain recombines TRBV15 with TRBJ2-1; the match to TRBD2 covers 9 bases. From germline, CDR1 is LNHNV and CDR2 YYDKDF (reference sequence). The junction had 14 bases not matched to a gene; V was cut back by 5 bases and J by 6 bases. The CDR3 runs to 17 residues. CDR3 sequence (DNA): TGTGCCACCAGCGGAGGGAAGAAGCGGGGGGCCTTCAATGAGCAGTTCTTC. Protein product: CATSGGKKRGAFNEQFF.

The chain is built from TRBV4-3 and TRBJ2-1; no firm D call. Per germline, CDR1 LGHNA and CDR2 YSLEER. The ends were cut back, 1 base at V and 8 bases at J, with 9 bases in the middle. This CDR3 is 13 amino acids long. CDR3 DNA: TGCGCCAGCAGCCAAGCCTCGTTAGATGAGCAGTTCTTC. This sequence encodes CASSQASLDEQFF.

The chain recombines TRBV29-1 with TRBJ1-3, with D possibly being TRBD1 (6 bases). This CDR3 comprises 14 residues. V lost 4 bases and J lost 2, with 12 bases in between. Looked up from germline, CDR1 is SQVTM and CDR2 is ANQGSEA. CDR3 in DNA: TGCAGCGTTGTGTCAGGGGTGGCTGGAAACACCATATATTTT. This gives the protein CSVVSGVAGNTIYF. The full variable domain, rest sourced from reference TRBV29-1 and TRBJ1-3, is SAVISQKPSRDICQRGTSLTIQCQVDSQVTMMFWYRQQPGQSLTLIATANQGSEATYESGFVIDKFPISRPNLTFSTLTVSNMSPEDSSIYLCSVVSGVAGNTIYFGEGSWLTVV.

V and J are TRBV27 and TRBJ1-2, with D perhaps TRBD1 (6 bases). The V end lost 8 bases, the J end lost 4 bases, and 20 bases lay between the germline ends. Germline lookup yields CDR1 MNHEY and CDR2 SMNVEV (reference sequence). The CDR3 runs 15 residues. CDR3 DNA sequence: TGTGCCAGCTCCCGCAGGGGCGAGGGATCCTATGGCTACACCTTC. Protein: CASSRRGEGSYGYTF.

V is TRBV7-2 and J is TRBJ2-7; 9 positions agree with TRBD1. The CDR3 length is 15 residues. Germline V lookup: CDR1 SGHTA, CDR2 FQGNSA. J gave up 0 bases and V 5 bases, and 5 bases lay outside the gene matches. The CDR3 DNA sequence: TGTGCCAGCAGCCCCCGGACAGGGGCCTCCTACGAGCAGTACTTC. Translated, it gives CASSPRTGASYEQYF.

The V gene is TRBV12-3 or TRBV12-4, the J gene TRBJ1-1; D uncertain. Trimming shortened V by 1 base and J by 8 bases, and 8 bases separated the two germline ends. The CDR3 extends over 12 amino acids. CDR3 in DNA: TGTGCCAGCAGTTTAGAAGCAGGAGAAGCTTTCTTT. Its translation: CASSLEAGEAFF.

This clone showed up just once. The rearrangement links TRBV10-2 to TRBJ1-1; D unresolved. Germline assignment: CDR1 WSHSY and CDR2 SAAADI. Trimming cost V 9 bases and J 0 bases, with 20 bases left between them. The CDR3 has 16 residues. In nucleotides, the CDR3 is TGCGCCAGTCAAATTACGACTCTCCTTATGAACACTGAAGCTTTCTTT. The encoded protein is CASQITTLLMNTEAFF.

The chain links TRBV5-1 to TRBJ2-7; 10 positions agree with TRBD2. J lost 5 bases, V lost 2 bases, and 13 bases had no gene match. Germline V lookup: CDR1 SGHRS, CDR2 YFSETQ. CDR3 length: 17 amino acids. CDR3 residues: CASSFLVASGRNHEQYF. CDR3 DNA: TGCGCCAGCAGCTTTCTAGTTGCTAGCGGGAGAAACCACGAGCAGTACTTC.

This chain uses TRBV2 with TRBJ2-1, with a possible D match to TRBD2 (6 bases). CDR3 length: 15 residues. Deletions cut 2 bases from V and 1 base from J, with 9 bases between. Germline values: CDR1 SNHLY, CDR2 FYNNEI. The CDR3 reads CASSEQGGSYNEQFF. CDR3 coding DNA: TGTGCCAGCAGTGAACAGGGAGGATCCTACAATGAGCAGTTCTTC.

The chain recombines TRBV23-1 with TRBJ1-1; D gene ambiguous. TRBV23-1 is identified as an open reading frame with a role that is uncertain. The CDR3 runs 10 residues. Trimming stripped 8 bases from V and 10 bases from J, with 11 bases between. DNA for the CDR3: TGCGCCAGCTCCCATCCGGTAGCTTTCTTT. Encoded protein: CASSHPVAFF.